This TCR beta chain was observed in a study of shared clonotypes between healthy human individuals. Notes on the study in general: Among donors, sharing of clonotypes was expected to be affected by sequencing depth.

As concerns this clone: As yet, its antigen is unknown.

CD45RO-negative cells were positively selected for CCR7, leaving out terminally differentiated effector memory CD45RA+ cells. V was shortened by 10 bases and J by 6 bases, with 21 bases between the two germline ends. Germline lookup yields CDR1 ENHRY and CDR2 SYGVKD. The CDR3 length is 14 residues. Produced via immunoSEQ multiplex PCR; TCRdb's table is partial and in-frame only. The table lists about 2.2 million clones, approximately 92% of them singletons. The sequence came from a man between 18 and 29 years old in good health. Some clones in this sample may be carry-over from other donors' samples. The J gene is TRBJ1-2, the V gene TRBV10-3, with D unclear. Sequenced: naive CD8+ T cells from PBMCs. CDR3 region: CATGPEEFLNGYTF. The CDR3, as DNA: TGTGCCACCGGCCCTGAAGAGTTCTTGAATGGCTACACCTTC.